A single sample is the source of the 18 T cell receptor beta chains below, sequenced in a study of blood T cell repertoires in COVID-19. Sequencing used immunoSEQ multiplex PCR; TCRdb keeps in-frame clones, though not all of them. This table holds about 190,000 clones, around 77% found once. The specimen was peripheral blood. All receptors derive from a man aged 60 to 69 with active or convalescent COVID-19.

CDR3: CATSRESFYEQYF. DNA for the CDR3: TGTGCCACCAGCAGAGAGAGTTTCTACGAGCAGTACTTC. The rearrangement joins TRBV15 to TRBJ2-7; D uncertain. This CDR3 contains 13 residues. V shed 0 bases and J shed 3 bases, with 6 bases lying between them. Germline V CDR1 and CDR2: LNHNV, YYDKDF (reference sequence). Variable domain in full (rest from reference TRBV15 and TRBJ2-7): DAMVIQNPRYQVTQFGKPVTLSCSQTLNHNVMYWYQQKSSQAPKLLFHYYDKDFNNEADTPDNFQSRRPNTSFCFLDIRSPGLGDTAMYLCATSRESFYEQYFGPGTRLTVT.

The rearrangement joins TRBV5-5 to TRBJ2-3, with D unresolved. This CDR3 has 15 amino acids. V lost 2 bases to trimming and J lost 0 bases, with 10 bases between them. The germline gives CDR1 SGHKS, CDR2 YYEKEE (reference sequence). This CDR3 reads CASSFLTTSTDTQYF. The CDR3 DNA is TGTGCCAGCAGCTTCCTCACTACTAGCACAGATACGCAGTATTTT.

On this clone: Distinct nucleotide sequences in the sample also encode this CDR3. J is TRBJ1-2 and V is TRBV7-2, with 9 nucleotides matching TRBD1. The CDR3 contains 15 residues. J was trimmed by 4 bases and V by 0 bases; bases with no gene match: 3. Germline lookup yields CDR1 SGHTA and CDR2 FQGNSA. The CDR3 reads CASSLAGQGPYGYTF. CDR3 DNA sequence: TGTGCCAGCAGCTTAGCAGGACAGGGGCCCTATGGCTACACCTTC.

The V and J genes are TRBV7-3 and TRBJ2-2, with D perhaps matching TRBD1 (5 bases). Germline CDR1 SGHTA, CDR2 FQGTGA. CDR3 size: 16 residues. The V and J ends lost 6 bases and 4 bases respectively, with 18 bases between them. In DNA form, the CDR3 reads TGTGCCAGCAGTCCTTTAGGGCAGGGCGGCACCGGGGAGCTGTTTTTT. Protein product: CASSPLGQGGTGELFF.

In its sample, this clone was seen a few times. The chain employs TRBV28 and TRBJ1-5; D is unclear. Trimming shortened V by 8 bases and J by 7 bases, and 18 bases separated the two germline ends. The germline V gene encodes CDR1 MDHEN and CDR2 SYDVKM. This CDR3 is 14 amino acids long. This chain's CDR3 is CASLQRLGRQPQHF. The CDR3 DNA is TGTGCCAGCCTCCAGCGGCTTGGTAGGCAGCCCCAGCATTTT. Variable domain in full (rest from reference TRBV28 and TRBJ1-5): DVKVTQSSRYLVKRTGEKVFLECVQDMDHENMFWYRQDPGLGLRLIYFSYDVKMKEKGDIPEGYSVSREKKERFSLILESASTNQTSMYLCASLQRLGRQPQHFGDGTRLSIL.

The chain employs TRBV7-8 and TRBJ1-3; tentatively, D is TRBD1 (5 bases). Germline lookup yields CDR1 SGHVS and CDR2 FQNEAQ. The length of the CDR3 is 16 residues. Trimming took 3 bases from V and 0 from J, leaving 12 bases between them. CDR3 DNA: TGTGCCAGCAGCTTTAAACAGGCCTACTCTGGAAACACCATATATTTT. Encoded protein: CASSFKQAYSGNTIYF.

The sample holds one count of this clone. The chain employs TRBV20-1 and TRBJ2-7; D ambiguous. Germline CDR1 is DFQATT and CDR2 is SNEGSKA (reference sequence). This CDR3 has 11 amino acids. The V end lost 3 bases, the J end lost 2 bases, and 5 bases lay between the germline ends. CDR3 amino acids: CSASTAYEQYF. The CDR3, as DNA: TGCAGTGCTAGTACAGCCTACGAGCAGTACTTC.

The chain couples TRBV28 to TRBJ2-7; TRBD1 matches 7 bases. CDR1 is MDHEN and CDR2 is SYDVKM in the germline V gene. There are 16 residues in the CDR3. V trimming: 3 bases; J trimming: 1 base; junction bases outside the gene matches: 9. The CDR3 sequence: CASSFHRQGRSYEQYF. In DNA form, the CDR3 reads TGTGCCAGCAGTTTCCACAGACAGGGACGATCCTACGAGCAGTACTTC.

This rearrangement joins TRBV20-1 to TRBJ1-2; no clear D gene. The CDR3 is made up of 13 amino acids. Trimming cost V 3 bases and J 0 bases, with 8 bases left between them. Germline V gene sequence: CDR1 DFQATT, CDR2 SNEGSKA (reference sequence). Here the CDR3 reads CSASITANYGYTF. Here the CDR3 DNA reads TGCAGTGCTAGTATCACAGCTAACTATGGCTACACCTTC.

This chain connects TRBV6-5 to TRBJ2-3; 13 nucleotides agree with TRBD2. This CDR3 region has 15 residues. V trimming: 11 bases; J trimming: 0 bases; junction bases outside the gene matches: 5. The germline CDR1 and CDR2 sequences are MNHEY and SVGAGI. CDR3 sequence (DNA): TGTGCCGGGGGACTAGCGGGGACTAGCACAGATACGCAGTATTTT. It encodes CAGGLAGTSTDTQYF.

The chain links TRBV5-1 to TRBJ1-1; D is perhaps TRBD1 (5 bases). Germline CDR1 is SGHRS and CDR2 is YFSETQ. Trimming shortened V by 0 bases and J by 8 bases, and 11 bases separated the two germline ends. CDR3 length equals 13 residues. DNA of the CDR3: TGCGCCAGCAGCTTGGCCAGGGCAGAAGAAGCTTTCTTT. Its protein product is CASSLARAEEAFF.

This clone was seen many times. The CDR3 coding sequence is TGTGCCAGCAGCCAATACTCAGGGGGGACTGAAGCTTTCTTT. Its protein is CASSQYSGGTEAFF. This chain links TRBV3-1 (or the pseudogene TRBV3-2) with TRBJ1-1, with 7 nucleotides matching TRBD1. Germline CDR1 and CDR2: LGHDT and YNNKEL (reference sequence). This CDR3 comprises 14 residues. J lost 5 bases, V lost 2 bases, and 5 bases had no gene match.

The chain uses TRBV27 and TRBJ2-7; 8 nucleotides agree with TRBD2. V lost 6 bases, J lost 2 bases, and 9 bases stayed unmatched. From germline, CDR1 is MNHEY and CDR2 SMNVEV (reference sequence). The CDR3 is made up of 15 amino acids. The CDR3 bases are TGTGCCAGCAGACAAGCGGGAGCCTTAACCTACGAGCAGTACTTC. This translates into CASRQAGALTYEQYF.

The gene calls are TRBV11-3 and TRBJ2-7; TRBD2 agrees at 7 bases. The V gene end was trimmed by 4 bases and the J gene end by 5 bases; junction bases not matched to a gene: 5. Looked up from germline, CDR1 is SGHNT and CDR2 is YENEEA. The CDR3 has 13 amino acids. The DNA of the CDR3 is TGTGCCAGCAGCTCAAGCCGGGAGGACGAGCAGTACTTC. Encoded protein: CASSSSREDEQYF.

The gene calls are TRBV11-2 and TRBJ2-3, with 8 bases lining up with TRBD2. The CDR3 runs to 15 residues. Looked up from germline, CDR1 is SGHAT and CDR2 is FQNNGV. Germline trimming cut 6 bases from V and 4 bases from J; bases unmatched to any gene: 9. The CDR3 reads CASSTLAEGSDTQYF. The CDR3 nucleotides read TGTGCCAGCAGTACACTAGCGGAGGGGTCAGATACGCAGTATTTT.

The rearrangement uses TRBV19 and TRBJ1-1; D ambiguous. The germline CDR1 and CDR2 sequences are LNHDA and SQIVND (reference sequence). V lost 1 base and J lost 0, with 9 bases in between. The CDR3 is 15 residues long. In DNA form, the CDR3 reads TGTGCCAGTAGTATAGGGGCGGGAATGAACACTGAAGCTTTCTTT. Amino acid sequence: CASSIGAGMNTEAFF.

This clone was detected once. V gene TRBV5-1 combines with J gene TRBJ2-7; TRBD2 aligns across 13 bases. After removal of 2 bases from V and 2 bases from J, the junction contained 1 base not matched to a gene. From germline, CDR1 is SGHRS and CDR2 YFSETQ. The length of the CDR3 is 15 residues. CDR3 in DNA: TGCGCCAGCAGCTTTACTAGCGGGAGGGCCTACGAGCAGTACTTC. Translation gives CASSFTSGRAYEQYF.

The chain couples TRBV19 to TRBJ2-1; tentative D call: TRBD1 (6 bases). This CDR3 is 16 amino acids long. Per the germline V gene, CDR1 is LNHDA and CDR2 is SQIVND (reference sequence). V dropped 2 bases and J dropped 4 bases, with 15 bases sitting between them. CDR3 coding DNA: TGTGCCAGTAGTATATATCTCCAAACAGGGTACAATGAGCAGTTCTTC. Translation: CASSIYLQTGYNEQFF.